This entry features one T cell receptor (beta chain) sequence. This specimen belongs to a study of blood T cell repertoires in COVID-19. For the study at large: Material from acute and convalescent COVID-19 was sourced from the United States, Italy and Spain. PBMCs, B-cell-depleted T cells, or T cells were the source of the cDNA or gDNA that made up the material.

Germline V lookup: CDR1 LGHNA, CDR2 YSLEER. The V end lost 0 bases, the J end lost 8 bases, and 15 bases lay between the germline ends. The CDR3 loop spans 15 amino acids. As processed by the authors: Scientists estimated how many nucleated cells there were by amplifying reference gene primers. Generated by immunoSEQ multiplex PCR, the TCRdb table keeps only in-frame clones and is missing some. V, J and clone size were drawn from that table, and D and trimming were deduced from the DNA. The repertoire consists of roughly 200,000 clones, with about 83% occurring once and the leading ten covering 1.5%.

The genes are TRBV4-3 and TRBJ2-3; no firm D call. The sequence was collected from a human donor in a cohort sampled during active COVID-19. Specimen: peripheral blood. The CDR3, as DNA: TGCGCCAGCAGCCAAGATCTATTATCGTCTGTTACGCAGTATTTT. Translated: CASSQDLLSSVTQYF.